Given below is one T cell receptor (beta chain) in context. Its target is unknown. It was second doses at about 4 or about 12 weeks that were pooled. These data belong to a study of T cell responses to AZD1222 COVID-19 vaccine. Study-level findings and limits: Just 6 or 7 people given AZD1222 tested seropositive at baseline. The study sampled repertoires only after the peak T cell response.

Sequenced by immunoSEQ multiplex PCR; TCRdb stores in-frame clones only, minus some. The repertoire has about 150,000 clones, more than 85% of them found once; the top ten carry over 1%. This CDR3 contains 17 residues. The specimen was peripheral blood, collected 28 days after the second AZD1222 dose. The gene calls are TRBV21-1 and TRBJ1-2. TRBV21-1 is assigned pseudogene status. This receptor was identified in an adult who received the AZD1222 COVID-19 vaccine. Written as DNA, the CDR3 is TGTGCCAGCATCTTTGCTCAACTGGGGGGCTCGGACTATGGCTACACCTTC. Translation gives CASIFAQLGGSDYGYTF.